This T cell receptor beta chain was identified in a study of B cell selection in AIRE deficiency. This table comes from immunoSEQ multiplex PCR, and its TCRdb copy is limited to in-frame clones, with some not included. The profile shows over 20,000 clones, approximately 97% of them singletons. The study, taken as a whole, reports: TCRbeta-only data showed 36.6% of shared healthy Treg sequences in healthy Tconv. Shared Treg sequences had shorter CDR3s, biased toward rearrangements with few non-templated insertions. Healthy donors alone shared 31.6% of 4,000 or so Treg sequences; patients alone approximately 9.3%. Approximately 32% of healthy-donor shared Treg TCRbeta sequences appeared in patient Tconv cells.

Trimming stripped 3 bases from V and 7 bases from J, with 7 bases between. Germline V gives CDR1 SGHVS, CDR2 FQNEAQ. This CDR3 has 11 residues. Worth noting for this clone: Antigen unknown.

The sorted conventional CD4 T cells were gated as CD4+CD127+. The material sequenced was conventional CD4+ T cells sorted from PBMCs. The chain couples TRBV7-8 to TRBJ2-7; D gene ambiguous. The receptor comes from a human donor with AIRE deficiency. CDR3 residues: CASSLFWEQYF. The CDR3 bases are TGTGCCAGCAGCTTGTTCTGGGAGCAGTACTTC.